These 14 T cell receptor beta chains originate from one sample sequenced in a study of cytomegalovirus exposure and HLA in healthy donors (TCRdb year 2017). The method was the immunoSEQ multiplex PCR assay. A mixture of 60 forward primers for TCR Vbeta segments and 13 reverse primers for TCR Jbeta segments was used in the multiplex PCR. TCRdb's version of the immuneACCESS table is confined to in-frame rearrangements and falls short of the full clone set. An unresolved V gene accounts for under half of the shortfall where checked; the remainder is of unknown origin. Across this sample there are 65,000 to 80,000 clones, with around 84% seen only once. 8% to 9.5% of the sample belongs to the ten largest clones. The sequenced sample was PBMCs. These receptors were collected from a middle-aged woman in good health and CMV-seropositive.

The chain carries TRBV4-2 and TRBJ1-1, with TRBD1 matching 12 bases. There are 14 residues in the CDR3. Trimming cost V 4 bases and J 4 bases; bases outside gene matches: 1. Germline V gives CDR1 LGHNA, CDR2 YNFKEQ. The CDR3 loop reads CASSRDRGLTEAFF. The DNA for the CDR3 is TGTGCCAGCAGCCGGGACAGGGGGCTCACTGAAGCTTTCTTT.

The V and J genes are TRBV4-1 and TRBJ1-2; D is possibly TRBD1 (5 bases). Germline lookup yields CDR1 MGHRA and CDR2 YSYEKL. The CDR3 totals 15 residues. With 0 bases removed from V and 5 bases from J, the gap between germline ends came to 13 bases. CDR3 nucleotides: TGCGCCAGCAGCCAAGAAGCCGCGCCAGGGTATGGCTACACCTTC. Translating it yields CASSQEAAPGYGYTF.

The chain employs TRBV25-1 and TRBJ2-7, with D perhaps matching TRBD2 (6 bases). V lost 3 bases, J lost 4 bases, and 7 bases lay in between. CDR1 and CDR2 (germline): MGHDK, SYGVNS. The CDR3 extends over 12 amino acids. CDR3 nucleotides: TGTGCCAGCAGTGAGCGGGGTTACGAGCAGTACTTC. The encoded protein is CASSERGYEQYF.

The CDR3: CASSLTGSDTQYF. CDR3 nucleotides: TGTGCCAGCAGCTTGACAGGATCAGATACGCAGTATTTT. V and J are TRBV5-4 and TRBJ2-3; D perhaps matches TRBD1 (5 bases). There are 13 residues in the CDR3. The germline gives CDR1 SGHNT, CDR2 YYREEE (reference sequence). Trimming pared 1 base from V and 4 bases from J, leaving 7 bases between.

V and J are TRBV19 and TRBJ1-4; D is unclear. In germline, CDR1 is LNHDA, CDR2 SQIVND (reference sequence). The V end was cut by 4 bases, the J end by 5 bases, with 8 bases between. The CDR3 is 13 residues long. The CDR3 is CASSRQRNEKLFF. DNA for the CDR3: TGTGCCAGTAGTAGACAACGGAATGAAAAACTGTTTTTT.

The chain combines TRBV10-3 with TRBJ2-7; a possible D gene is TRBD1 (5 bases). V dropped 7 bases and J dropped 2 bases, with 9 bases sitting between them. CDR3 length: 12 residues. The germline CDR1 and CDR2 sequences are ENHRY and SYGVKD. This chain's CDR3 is CAITVGAYEQYF. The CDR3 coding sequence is TGTGCCATCACCGTAGGGGCCTACGAGCAGTACTTC.

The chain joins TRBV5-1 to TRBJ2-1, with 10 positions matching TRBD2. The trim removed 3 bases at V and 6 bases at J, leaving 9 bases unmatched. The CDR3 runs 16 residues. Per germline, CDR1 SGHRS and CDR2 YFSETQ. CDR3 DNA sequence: TGCGCCAGCAGCTCGCAAAGCGGGGGGGCTGGCAATGAGCAGTTCTTC. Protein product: CASSSQSGGAGNEQFF.

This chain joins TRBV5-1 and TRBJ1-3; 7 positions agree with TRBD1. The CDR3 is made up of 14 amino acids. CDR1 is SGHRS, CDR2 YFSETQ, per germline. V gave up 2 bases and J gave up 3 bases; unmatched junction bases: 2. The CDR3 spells CASSFGTDGNTIYF. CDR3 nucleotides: TGCGCCAGCAGCTTCGGGACAGATGGAAACACCATATATTTT. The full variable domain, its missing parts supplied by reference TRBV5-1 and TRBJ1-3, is KAGVTQTPRYLIKTRGQQVTLSCSPISGHRSVSWYQQTPGQGLQFLFEYFSETQRNKGNFPGRFSGRQFSNSRSEMNVSTLELGDSALYLCASSFGTDGNTIYFGEGSWLTVV.

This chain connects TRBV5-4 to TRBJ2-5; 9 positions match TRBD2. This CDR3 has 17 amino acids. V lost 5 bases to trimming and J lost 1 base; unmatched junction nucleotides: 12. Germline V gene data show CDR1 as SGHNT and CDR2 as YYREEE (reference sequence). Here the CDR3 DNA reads TGTGCCAGCAGTCCCTCAAGGGGTAGCGGGGGCCAAGAGACCCAGTACTTC. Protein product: CASSPSRGSGGQETQYF.

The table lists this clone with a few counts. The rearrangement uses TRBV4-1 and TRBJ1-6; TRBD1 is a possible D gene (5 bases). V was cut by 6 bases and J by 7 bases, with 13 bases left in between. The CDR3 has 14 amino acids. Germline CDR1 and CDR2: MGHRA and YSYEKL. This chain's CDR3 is CASRGETVNSPLHF. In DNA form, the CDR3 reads TGCGCCAGCAGGGGTGAGACAGTAAATTCACCCCTCCACTTT.

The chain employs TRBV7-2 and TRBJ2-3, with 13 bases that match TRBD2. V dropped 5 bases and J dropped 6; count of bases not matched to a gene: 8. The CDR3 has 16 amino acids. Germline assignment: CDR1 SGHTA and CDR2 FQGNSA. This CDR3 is CASSQVGLAGVDTQYF. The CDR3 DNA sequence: TGTGCCAGCAGCCAGGTCGGACTAGCGGGGGTGGATACGCAGTATTTT.

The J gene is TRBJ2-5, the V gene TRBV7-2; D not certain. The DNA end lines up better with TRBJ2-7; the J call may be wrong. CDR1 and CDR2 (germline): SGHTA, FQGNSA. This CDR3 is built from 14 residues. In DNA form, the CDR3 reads TGTGCCAGCAGCTTACTGGGCAGCCTATACGAGCAGTACTTC. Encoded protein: CASSLLGSLYEQYF.

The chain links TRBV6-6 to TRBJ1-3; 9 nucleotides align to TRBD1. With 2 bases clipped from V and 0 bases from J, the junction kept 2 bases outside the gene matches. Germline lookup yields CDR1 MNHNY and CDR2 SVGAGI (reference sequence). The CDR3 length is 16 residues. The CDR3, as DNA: TGTGCCAGCAGTTACGACAGGGGGAGCTCTGGAAACACCATATATTTT. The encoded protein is CASSYDRGSSGNTIYF.

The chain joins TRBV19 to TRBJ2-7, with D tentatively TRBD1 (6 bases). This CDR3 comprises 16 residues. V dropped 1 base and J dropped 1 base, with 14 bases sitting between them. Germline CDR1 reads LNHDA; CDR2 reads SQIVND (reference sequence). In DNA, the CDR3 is TGTGCCAGTAGTATAGCCCCCTTTGGACAGTCCTACGAGCAGTACTTC. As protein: CASSIAPFGQSYEQYF. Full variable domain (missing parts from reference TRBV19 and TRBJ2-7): DGGITQSPKYLFRKEGQNVTLSCEQNLNHDAMYWYRQDPGQGLRLIYYSQIVNDFQKGDIAEGYSVSREKKESFPLTVTSAQKNPTAFYLCASSIAPFGQSYEQYFGPGTRLTVT.